The present T cell receptor (beta chain) was sequenced within a study of blood T cell repertoires in COVID-19. Whole-study context: Whether acute or convalescent, the COVID-19 samples came from the United States, Italy and Spain. T cells, B-cell-depleted T cells, or PBMCs provided the cDNA or gDNA that served as material.

In the study's own analysis: Reference gene primer amplification in the assay estimated nucleated cell counts. The assay was immunoSEQ multiplex PCR, and TCRdb's table has in-frame clones only and misses some. The V and J calls and clone size are taken from that table; D and trimming were inferred from the DNA. In the table there are 150,000 or so clones, around 93% of which are singletons. Per germline, CDR1 SGHTA and CDR2 FQGTGA. V was trimmed by 5 bases and J by 8 bases, leaving 15 bases between them. The CDR3 extends over 13 amino acids. This receptor was taken from a woman between 45 and 60 years old with acute or convalescent COVID-19. What was sequenced was peripheral blood. The V and J genes are TRBV7-3 and TRBJ1-2; D is perhaps TRBD1 (6 bases). This CDR3 is CASSHRGGDGYTF. CDR3 sequence (DNA): TGTGCCAGCAGCCACCGTGGGGGCGACGGCTACACCTTC. Full variable domain (rest looked up from reference TRBV7-3 and TRBJ1-2): GAGVSQTPSNKVTEKGKYVELRCDPISGHTALYWYRQSLGQGPEFLIYFQGTGAADDSGLPNDRFFAVRPEGSVSTLKIQRTERGDSAVYLCASSHRGGDGYTFGSGTRLTVV.